One and the same sample provided the 26 T cell receptor beta chains below, sequenced in a study of cytomegalovirus exposure and HLA in healthy donors. Use of 60 Vbeta and 13 Jbeta primers characterized the PCR. The table came from immunoSEQ multiplex PCR; TCRdb's copy has only in-frame clones and leaves some out. The sample has under 200,000 clones, around three quarters seen once. The sequenced sample consisted of PBMCs. The receptors originated from a man aged 35-49 years in good health and CMV-seronegative.

This clone was counted between two and nine times. This sequence joins TRBV19 and TRBJ2-7; TRBD2 matches 8 bases. The CDR3 is made up of 16 amino acids. Trimming took 3 bases from V and 4 from J; bases not matched to a gene: 11. Germline assignment: CDR1 LNHDA and CDR2 SQIVND (reference sequence). CDR3 region: CASSISGASGRYEQYF. The CDR3 DNA reads TGTGCCAGTAGTATTAGCGGGGCTAGCGGGCGGTACGAGCAGTACTTC. Complete variable domain (other parts from reference TRBV19 and TRBJ2-7): DGGITQSPKYLFRKEGQNVTLSCEQNLNHDAMYWYRQDPGQGLRLIYYSQIVNDFQKGDIAEGYSVSREKKESFPLTVTSAQKNPTAFYLCASSISGASGRYEQYFGPGTRLTVT.

This clone was seen a single time. V gene TRBV7-2 combines with J gene TRBJ2-7, with 8 bases matching TRBD2. The trim removed 1 base at V and 4 bases at J, leaving 6 bases unmatched. CDR3 length: 15 residues. CDR1 SGHTA and CDR2 FQGNSA come from the germline V gene. CDR3 residues: CASSLESGGSYEQYF. DNA for the CDR3: TGTGCCAGCAGCTTAGAGAGCGGGGGCTCTTACGAGCAGTACTTC.

The chain employs TRBV9 and TRBJ2-1; 10 bases map to TRBD2. CDR1 SGDLS and CDR2 YYNGEE come from the germline V gene. Germline trimming cut 3 bases from V and 9 bases from J; bases unmatched to any gene: 9. The CDR3 has 15 residues. Here the CDR3 reads CASSAGGTSVSEQFF. The CDR3 DNA follows: TGTGCCAGCAGCGCTGGGGGGACTAGCGTAAGTGAGCAGTTCTTC.

A single count supports this clone. The V and J genes are TRBV9 and TRBJ1-4, with no clear D. Trimming shortened V by 2 bases and J by 4 bases, and 6 bases separated the two germline ends. This CDR3 spans 13 amino acids. In germline, CDR1 is SGDLS, CDR2 YYNGEE. The CDR3 DNA follows: TGTGCCAGCAGCGTCCCGGGTAATGAAAAACTGTTTTTT. Its translation: CASSVPGNEKLFF.

The chain recombines TRBV5-1 with TRBJ1-1; D unresolved. The germline gives CDR1 SGHRS, CDR2 YFSETQ. This CDR3 has 14 amino acids. Trimming removed 4 bases from V and 7 bases from J, with 17 bases in between. CDR3 in DNA: TGCGCCAGCAGCGACGTGGGAGGTAGCGATGAAGCTTTCTTT. Translated, it gives CASSDVGGSDEAFF. The full variable domain, in which reference TRBV5-1 and TRBJ1-1 provide the parts outside the CDR3, is KAGVTQTPRYLIKTRGQQVTLSCSPISGHRSVSWYQQTPGQGLQFLFEYFSETQRNKGNFPGRFSGRQFSNSRSEMNVSTLELGDSALYLCASSDVGGSDEAFFGQGTRLTVV.

This clone appeared once. V gene TRBV9 combines with J gene TRBJ2-1; TRBD2 agrees at 8 bases. Trimming cost V 0 bases and J 5 bases; bases outside gene matches: 7. Germline values: CDR1 SGDLS, CDR2 YYNGEE. This CDR3 has 16 residues. The CDR3 protein is CASSVGGGGRNNEQFF. In DNA form, the CDR3 reads TGTGCCAGCAGCGTAGGAGGCGGGGGGCGTAACAATGAGCAGTTCTTC.

This chain links TRBV29-1 with TRBJ1-4; no reliable D call. V was cut by 4 bases and J by 6 bases, with 9 bases left in between. Germline V gene data show CDR1 as SQVTM and CDR2 as ANQGSEA. This CDR3 spans 12 amino acids. CDR3 residues: CSVGLGDEKLFF. In nucleotides, the CDR3 is TGCAGCGTTGGACTGGGAGATGAAAAACTGTTTTTT.

The chain carries TRBV5-4 and TRBJ2-7; TRBD2 matches 10 bases. V lost 0 bases to trimming and J lost 2 bases; unmatched junction nucleotides: 5. The CDR3 length is 16 residues. Germline CDR1 and CDR2: SGHNT and YYREEE (reference sequence). CDR3 region: CASSLATSGATYEQYF. The CDR3 DNA reads as TGTGCCAGCAGCTTGGCTACTAGCGGGGCCACCTACGAGCAGTACTTC.

V usage is TRBV2 and J usage is TRBJ1-2; tentative D call: TRBD1 (5 bases). Germline CDR1 SNHLY, CDR2 FYNNEI. Trimming pared 5 bases from V and 5 bases from J, leaving 12 bases between. The CDR3 is 13 residues long. CDR3 DNA: TGTGCCAGCAGTCCAGGACAAACTTATGGCTACACCTTC. Translating it yields CASSPGQTYGYTF.

The rearrangement uses TRBV7-9 and TRBJ1-3; no reliable D call. The CDR3 totals 16 residues. Trimming left V 5 bases short and J 1 base short, with 15 bases between. CDR1 is SEHNR, CDR2 FQNEAQ, per germline (reference sequence). CDR3 nucleotides: TGTGCCAGCAGCAGGAGGGCTGCGCTTTCTGGAAACACCATATATTTT. Translated, it gives CASSRRAALSGNTIYF.

The chain carries TRBV6-6 and TRBJ2-5; TRBD1 aligns across 8 bases. CDR1 is MNHNY and CDR2 is SVGAGI in the germline V gene (reference sequence). V lost 2 bases, J lost 5 bases, and 7 bases stayed unmatched. The CDR3 extends over 15 amino acids. The CDR3 sequence: CASSYRAGGIETQYF. The CDR3 DNA reads as TGTGCCAGCAGTTACCGAGCAGGGGGCATCGAGACCCAGTACTTC.

The chain uses TRBV7-2 and TRBJ2-7; D gene unclear. The ends were cut back, 5 bases at V and 6 bases at J, with 11 bases in the middle. Per germline, CDR1 SGHTA and CDR2 FQGNSA. CDR3 length equals 12 residues. The CDR3 is CASSIRSREQYF. The CDR3 region has the DNA TGTGCCAGCAGCATTAGAAGCCGCGAGCAGTACTTC. Full variable domain (missing parts from reference TRBV7-2 and TRBJ2-7): GAGVSQSPSNKVTEKGKDVELRCDPISGHTALYWYRQSLGQGLEFLIYFQGNSAPDKSGLPSDRFSAERTGGSVSTLTIQRTQQEDSAVYLCASSIRSREQYFGPGTRLTVT.

This clone occurred a few times. This chain joins TRBV5-6 and TRBJ2-7, with 8 bases identical to TRBD1. The germline V gene encodes CDR1 SGHDT and CDR2 YYEEEE. The CDR3 is 14 residues long. V trimming: 4 bases; J trimming: 5 bases; junction bases outside the gene matches: 8. The CDR3 DNA sequence: TGTGCCAGCAGCACCGGACAGGGTTTCAACGAGCAGTACTTC. Encoded protein: CASSTGQGFNEQYF.

This chain links TRBV18 with TRBJ1-5; possibly TRBD1 for D (5 bases). CDR1 is KGHSH, CDR2 LQKENI, per germline. Trimming took off 4 bases at V and 7 bases at J, with 14 bases between the two ends. CDR3 size: 14 residues. CDR3: CASSLGGGDQPQHF. The CDR3 nucleotides are TGTGCCAGCTCACTTGGCGGAGGGGACCAGCCCCAGCATTTT.

This chain connects TRBV18 to TRBJ1-1; no reliable D call. V lost 7 bases, J lost 5 bases, and 14 bases lay in between. The CDR3 is made up of 13 amino acids. Germline CDR1 is KGHSH and CDR2 is LQKENI. CDR3 sequence: CASCQSRWTEAFF. The CDR3 DNA reads as TGTGCCAGCTGCCAGAGCAGGTGGACTGAAGCTTTCTTT.

The gene calls are TRBV2 and TRBJ2-1; D might be TRBD2 (6 bases). Germline V gene sequence: CDR1 SNHLY, CDR2 FYNNEI. This CDR3 has 15 residues. Trimming cost V 6 bases and J 0 bases, with 12 bases left between them. The CDR3 region has the DNA TGTGCCAGCAGGACCGGGACTTTCTCCTACAATGAGCAGTTCTTC. It codes for CASRTGTFSYNEQFF.

The chain couples TRBV19 to TRBJ1-6, with a weak D call TRBD1 (6 bases). V lost 11 bases and J lost 6, with 11 bases in between. CDR1 and CDR2 from the germline V gene are LNHDA and SQIVND (reference sequence). This CDR3 spans 12 amino acids. In nucleotides, the CDR3 is TGTGCCTCTCGACAGGTTAATTCACCCCTCCACTTT. Protein: CASRQVNSPLHF. The full variable domain, in which reference TRBV19 and TRBJ1-6 provide the parts outside the CDR3, is DGGITQSPKYLFRKEGQNVTLSCEQNLNHDAMYWYRQDPGQGLRLIYYSQIVNDFQKGDIAEGYSVSREKKESFPLTVTSAQKNPTAFYLCASRQVNSPLHFGNGTRLTVT.

CDR3 sequence: CASSIDQGGTEAFF. The CDR3 coding sequence is TGTGCCAGTAGTATAGATCAAGGAGGGACTGAAGCTTTCTTT. The gene calls are TRBV19 and TRBJ1-1; D unclear. Germline-derived CDR1 and CDR2 are LNHDA and SQIVND (reference sequence). Deletions cut 0 bases from V and 5 bases from J, with 10 bases between. The length of the CDR3 is 14 residues. Full variable domain (outside the CDR3, taken from reference TRBV19 and TRBJ1-1): DGGITQSPKYLFRKEGQNVTLSCEQNLNHDAMYWYRQDPGQGLRLIYYSQIVNDFQKGDIAEGYSVSREKKESFPLTVTSAQKNPTAFYLCASSIDQGGTEAFFGQGTRLTVV.

The rearrangement uses TRBV7-8 and TRBJ1-5; D ambiguous. Germline V gives CDR1 SGHVS, CDR2 FQNEAQ. The ends were cut back, 4 bases at V and 11 bases at J, with 21 bases in the middle. The length of the CDR3 is 15 residues. The CDR3 DNA follows: TGTGCCAGCAGCTCCGTCAATGTGGAGCCGATCGCCCAGCATTTT. This translates into CASSSVNVEPIAQHF. Combining the CDR3 with reference TRBV7-8 and TRBJ1-5 gives the whole variable domain GAGVSQSPRYKVAKRGQDVALRCDPISGHVSLFWYQQALGQGPEFLTYFQNEAQLDKSGLPSDRFFAERPEGSVSTLKIQRTQQEDSAVYLCASSSVNVEPIAQHFGDGTRLSIL.

This CDR3 is CSVDRGSEAFF. The DNA for the CDR3 is TGCAGCGTTGATAGAGGCTCTGAAGCTTTCTTT. The chain uses TRBV29-1 and TRBJ1-1; D call uncertain. The CDR3 has 11 residues. Trimming took 3 bases from V and 6 from J, leaving 8 bases between them. The germline V gene has CDR1 SQVTM and CDR2 ANQGSEA.

This clone was detected a few times. This chain joins TRBV2 and TRBJ1-1; TRBD1 matches 7 bases. The V gene's germline CDR1 is SNHLY and CDR2 FYNNEI. CDR3 length: 14 amino acids. The junction had 10 bases not matched to a gene; V was cut back by 7 bases and J by 5 bases. The CDR3 reads CASKKDRDLTEAFF. CDR3 in DNA: TGTGCCAGCAAGAAAGACAGGGATTTGACTGAAGCTTTCTTT.

This clone occurred once. This chain joins TRBV20-1 and TRBJ2-4; D remains ambiguous. CDR1 and CDR2 (germline): DFQATT, SNEGSKA (reference sequence). V dropped 5 bases and J dropped 2 bases, with 4 bases sitting between them. The CDR3 consists of 11 residues. CDR3 bases: TGCAGTGCTGTTACCAAAAACATTCAGTACTTC. As protein: CSAVTKNIQYF.

The chain recombines TRBV5-1 with TRBJ2-2; the D gene is possibly TRBD1 (6 bases). The CDR3 extends over 15 amino acids. The germline V and J ends were trimmed by 4 bases and 7 bases, with 17 bases remaining between them. Germline loops: CDR1 SGHRS, CDR2 YFSETQ. The CDR3 reads CASSPGARAGGELFF. Here the CDR3 DNA reads TGCGCCAGCAGCCCAGGGGCCAGGGCCGGCGGGGAGCTGTTTTTT.

The gene calls are TRBV5-4 and TRBJ2-1; D might be TRBD2 (5 bases). Germline loops: CDR1 SGHNT, CDR2 YYREEE (reference sequence). Trimming left V 4 bases short and J 3 bases short, with 14 bases between. This CDR3 region has 15 residues. CDR3: CASSPNEGYYNEQFF. CDR3 nucleotide sequence: TGTGCCAGCAGCCCCAATGAGGGTTACTACAATGAGCAGTTCTTC.

A word on this clone: The identical CDR3 is also encoded by other nucleotide sequences in the sample. The gene calls are TRBV5-1 and TRBJ1-1; D unresolved. This CDR3 has 12 residues. CDR1 and CDR2 from the germline V gene are SGHRS and YFSETQ. Trimming shortened V by 0 bases and J by 8 bases, and 8 bases separated the two germline ends. This CDR3 is CASSLEAGEAFF. The CDR3 DNA is TGCGCCAGCAGCTTGGAGGCAGGAGAAGCTTTCTTT.

This chain connects TRBV7-2 to TRBJ2-7, with D perhaps TRBD2 (5 bases). Germline-derived CDR1 and CDR2 are SGHTA and FQGNSA. The V end was cut by 2 bases, the J end by 6 bases, with 8 bases between. The CDR3 consists of 12 residues. CDR3 loop: CASSLLAFEQYF. DNA of the CDR3: TGTGCCAGCAGCTTACTAGCATTCGAGCAGTACTTC.